This entry lists 20 T cell receptor beta chains sequenced from one sample in a study of blood T cell repertoires in COVID-19. The data were produced by immunoSEQ multiplex PCR, yet TCRdb's version contains in-frame clones alone and is incomplete. The sample has hundreds of thousands of clones, about 88% seen once. Sequenced: peripheral blood. These receptors all stem from a woman in her 30s with COVID-19, enrolled during active disease.

This chain connects TRBV5-1 to TRBJ2-1; tentatively, D is TRBD2 (6 bases). V dropped 1 base and J dropped 6 bases, with 11 bases sitting between them. The CDR3 totals 14 residues. Germline loops: CDR1 SGHRS, CDR2 YFSETQ. CDR3 amino acids: CASSLIGGVNEQFF. CDR3 sequence (DNA): TGCGCCAGCAGCTTGATCGGGGGTGTCAATGAGCAGTTCTTC.

The chain employs TRBV30 and TRBJ2-7; 9 bases are a match to TRBD1. CDR3 length: 11 residues. Germline V gene sequence: CDR1 GTSNPN, CDR2 SVGIG (reference sequence). J lost 4 bases, V lost 5 bases, and 0 bases had no gene match. CDR3 residues: CAWGTGYEQYF. CDR3 nucleotides: TGTGCCTGGGGGACAGGGTACGAGCAGTACTTC.

The chain links TRBV5-1 to TRBJ2-7; 16 bases fit TRBD2. Trimming cost V 2 bases and J 0 bases; bases outside gene matches: 8. The CDR3 sequence is 19 residues long. Germline assignment: CDR1 SGHRS and CDR2 YFSETQ. The chain's CDR3 is CASSFRGLAGGPSSYEQYF. The CDR3 DNA is TGCGCCAGCAGCTTCAGGGGACTAGCGGGAGGGCCGAGCTCCTACGAGCAGTACTTC.

The J gene is TRBJ2-7, the V gene TRBV5-6, with a weak D call TRBD1 (6 bases). In germline, CDR1 is SGHDT, CDR2 YYEEEE. The germline V and J ends were trimmed by 2 bases and 4 bases, with 10 bases remaining between them. The CDR3 sequence is 13 residues long. The CDR3 region has the DNA TGTGCCAGCAGCTTCGGACAGATTTACGAGCAGTACTTC. Translated, it gives CASSFGQIYEQYF.

This clone was observed a single time. The chain employs TRBV19 and TRBJ2-7; 9 nucleotides align to TRBD1. The CDR3 runs 14 residues. Germline V CDR1 and CDR2: LNHDA, SQIVND (reference sequence). V shed 6 bases and J 1 base; nucleotides not matched to a gene: 4. This chain's CDR3 is CASSPGTGSYEQYF. The CDR3, as DNA: TGTGCCAGTAGCCCCGGGACAGGGTCCTACGAGCAGTACTTC.

A single count supports this clone. This chain joins TRBV9 and TRBJ1-6, with 9 bases matching TRBD1. Germline lookup yields CDR1 SGDLS and CDR2 YYNGEE. The CDR3 is 14 residues long. Trimming cost V 3 bases and J 14 bases; bases outside gene matches: 9. The CDR3 sequence: CASSGPGQGEALHF. Here the CDR3 DNA reads TGTGCCAGCAGCGGCCCGGGACAGGGTGAGGCCCTCCACTTT.

The chain employs TRBV11-2 and TRBJ2-7; tentative D call: TRBD1 (5 bases). CDR3 length equals 14 residues. Germline values: CDR1 SGHAT, CDR2 FQNNGV. Trimming cost V 0 bases and J 5 bases, with 11 bases left between them. CDR3 in amino acids: CASSLDPRGNEQYF. The CDR3 nucleotides are TGTGCCAGCAGCTTAGATCCAAGGGGAAACGAGCAGTACTTC.

The sample holds one count of this clone. Other DNA sequences in the sample encode the same CDR3. The V gene is TRBV9, the J gene TRBJ2-7; 8 nucleotides line up with TRBD1. The J segment lost 3 bases and the V segment lost 3 bases, leaving 5 bases of the junction unmatched. Germline loops: CDR1 SGDLS, CDR2 YYNGEE. CDR3 length: 14 residues. CDR3 sequence: CASSDGTGDYEQYF. CDR3 nucleotide sequence: TGTGCCAGCAGCGATGGGACAGGAGACTACGAGCAGTACTTC.

This clone was seen more than once but under ten times. The same CDR3 can be traced to other DNA sequences in this sample. The chain employs TRBV7-2 and TRBJ1-5; 9 bases agree with TRBD1. V dropped 8 bases and J dropped 5; count of bases not matched to a gene: 7. CDR1 is SGHTA, CDR2 FQGNSA, per germline. This CDR3 has 14 residues. This CDR3 reads CASSPGQGYQPQHF. CDR3 DNA: TGTGCCAGCTCACCGGGACAGGGTTATCAGCCCCAGCATTTT.

The rearrangement links TRBV7-2 to TRBJ2-5; possible D gene TRBD2, 7 bases. V lost 5 bases, J lost 5 bases, and 21 bases lay in between. CDR1 is SGHTA and CDR2 is FQGNSA in the germline V gene. CDR3 length equals 16 residues. CDR3 in amino acids: CASSVPGGSMLETQYF. CDR3 DNA: TGTGCCAGCAGCGTTCCGGGGGGCTCCATGCTCGAGACCCAGTACTTC.

V and J are TRBV3-1 (or the pseudogene TRBV3-2) and TRBJ1-2; D perhaps matches TRBD1 (6 bases). CDR3 length equals 12 residues. The V end was cut by 5 bases, the J end by 12 bases, with 16 bases between. Germline V lookup: CDR1 LGHDT, CDR2 YNNKEL (reference sequence). The DNA of the CDR3 is TGTGCCAGCAGCGACTTCAGGGGAGAAGACACCTTC. Protein sequence: CASSDFRGEDTF.

V and J are TRBV15 and TRBJ1-5; 7 nucleotides align to TRBD1. Germline V gene sequence: CDR1 LNHNV, CDR2 YYDKDF (reference sequence). V was clipped by 6 bases and J by 2 bases; unmatched bases: 1. The CDR3 extends over 13 amino acids. CDR3: CATRGTGNQPQHF. In DNA, the CDR3 is TGTGCCACCAGGGGGACAGGCAATCAGCCCCAGCATTTT.

J is TRBJ1-1 and V is TRBV7-2, with no clear D. CDR1 and CDR2 (germline): SGHTA, FQGNSA. The length of the CDR3 is 13 residues. Trimming stripped 5 bases from V and 7 bases from J, with 14 bases between. DNA of the CDR3: TGTGCCAGCAGCCACAACCTACCTAGTGAAGCTTTCTTT. Protein: CASSHNLPSEAFF.

The gene calls are TRBV11-2 and TRBJ2-7; TRBD2 might be the D (5 bases). Germline V lookup: CDR1 SGHAT, CDR2 FQNNGV. Between the trimmed V and J ends, which lost 4 bases and 2 bases, there was a span of 15 bases. This CDR3 spans 15 amino acids. The CDR3 loop reads CASSSEVAGPYEQYF. CDR3 DNA sequence: TGTGCCAGCAGCTCGGAGGTGGCGGGTCCCTACGAGCAGTACTTC. The whole variable domain, remainder taken from reference TRBV11-2 and TRBJ2-7, is EAGVAQSPRYKIIEKRQSVAFWCNPISGHATLYWYQQILGQGPKLLIQFQNNGVVDDSQLPKDRFSAERLKGVDSTLKIQPAKLEDSAVYLCASSSEVAGPYEQYFGPGTRLTVT.

CDR3 DNA sequence: TGCGCCAGCAGCTTCCTAGCGGGAGCACTCAAGGAGACCCAGTACTTC. It encodes CASSFLAGALKETQYF. The chain recombines TRBV5-1 with TRBJ2-5; 10 nucleotides match TRBD2. This CDR3 has 16 residues. Per germline, CDR1 SGHRS and CDR2 YFSETQ. With 2 bases clipped from V and 5 bases from J, the junction kept 9 bases outside the gene matches.

CDR3 protein: CASSLWGSMGEQFF. CDR3 coding DNA: TGTGCCAGCAGCTTGTGGGGCTCCATGGGTGAGCAGTTCTTC. The rearrangement uses TRBV5-6 and TRBJ2-1, with a tentative D call TRBD1 (5 bases). CDR3 length: 14 amino acids. Germline V gene sequence: CDR1 SGHDT, CDR2 YYEEEE. V was cut by 1 base and J by 9 bases, with 14 bases left in between.

The chain recombines TRBV29-1 with TRBJ1-1; weak D call: TRBD1 (6 bases). Germline CDR1 SQVTM, CDR2 ANQGSEA. The V end lost 7 bases, the J end lost 6 bases, and 21 bases lay between the germline ends. CDR3 length equals 14 residues. The CDR3 DNA follows: TGCAGCGCTTGGGGCACAGGGTCTACTGCTGAAGCTTTCTTT. It encodes CSAWGTGSTAEAFF.

This clone came up a few times. This sequence joins TRBV4-1 and TRBJ2-6; a possible D gene is TRBD2 (6 bases). V lost 4 bases, J lost 0 bases, and 19 bases lay in between. Per germline, CDR1 MGHRA and CDR2 YSYEKL. The CDR3 sequence is 19 residues long. CDR3 sequence (DNA): TGCGCCAGCAGCCCCCGTCCGGGACTTATGAGCTCTGGGGCCAACGTCCTGACTTTC. Protein product: CASSPRPGLMSSGANVLTF.

The rearrangement links TRBV2 to TRBJ1-1; TRBD1 matches at 8 bases. Germline V lookup: CDR1 SNHLY, CDR2 FYNNEI. The CDR3 is made up of 13 amino acids. Germline trimming cut 6 bases from V and 1 base from J; bases unmatched to any gene: 1. CDR3 in amino acids: CASRGQENTEAFF. The CDR3 DNA is TGTGCCAGCAGGGGACAGGAGAACACTGAAGCTTTCTTT.

The chain carries TRBV6-1 and TRBJ2-5, with 7 bases that match TRBD2. The V segment lost 1 base and the J segment 0 bases; nucleotides outside the gene matches: 2. This CDR3 region has 15 residues. The germline gives CDR1 MNHNS, CDR2 SASEGT. CDR3 DNA: TGTGCCAGCAGTGAAGTAGCGGGCTACCAAGAGACCCAGTACTTC. This translates into CASSEVAGYQETQYF.